Sequencing of this T cell receptor beta chain was carried out in a study of blood T cell repertoires in COVID-19. On the study more broadly: Donors in the United States, Italy and Spain gave samples during acute or convalescent COVID-19. T cells, B-cell-depleted T cells, or PBMCs provided the cDNA or gDNA that served as material.

Authors' processing steps: Nucleated cell counts were estimated from reference gene primer amplification. Sequenced by immunoSEQ multiplex PCR; TCRdb stores in-frame clones only, minus some. The DNA gave D and trimming, while V, J and clone size come from that table. The table shows approximately 100,000 clones, with around 85% occurring only once. This receptor was identified in a woman in her forties or fifties who had recovered from COVID-19. The sample consisted of PBMCs or T cells enriched from blood (not recorded which).

DNA of the CDR3: TGTGCCAGCAGTTTATCTTGGACAACGGCTTTCTTT. It specifies CASSLSWTTAFF. The chain couples TRBV28 to TRBJ1-1; D is perhaps TRBD1 (5 bases). CDR3 length: 12 amino acids. Germline CDR1 is MDHEN and CDR2 is SYDVKM. The V and J ends lost 1 base and 11 bases respectively, with 11 bases between them.